What follows are 26 T cell receptor beta chains derived from one specimen sequenced in a study of T cells in Graves' hyperthyroidism and ophthalmopathy. Using RNA transcripts as the source, TCR beta CDR3 regions were amplified. In the first-round RT-PCR of the TCR CDR3, the HTBI primer set was used. TCRdb used MiXCR to reprocess the multiplex PCR reads, holding one entry per CDR3 protein. The sample records some 210,000 distinct CDR3 sequences, 17% being singletons. Sequenced sample: blood. The source of these receptors is a man aged 50-59 years with Graves' hyperthyroidism.

This clonotype appeared many times. V gene TRBV6-1 combines with J gene TRBJ2-3; 7 bases line up with TRBD1. The germline CDR1 and CDR2 sequences are MNHNS and SASEGT. The CDR3 extends over 14 amino acids. V trimming: 7 bases; J trimming: 0 bases; junction bases outside the gene matches: 4. The CDR3 coding sequence is TGTGCCAGCAAAGGGACAGCTAGCACAGATACGCAGTATTTT. Translating gives CASKGTASTDTQYF.

V is TRBV6-2 or TRBV6-3 and J is TRBJ1-4; 7 positions agree with TRBD1. The germline V gene has CDR1 MNHEY and CDR2 SVGEGT. The V gene end was trimmed by 6 bases and the J gene end by 3 bases; junction bases not matched to a gene: 4. The CDR3 spans 14 residues. CDR3 region: CASRRQGPNEKLFF. The CDR3 DNA reads TGTGCCAGCAGACGACAGGGCCCTAATGAAAAACTGTTTTTT.

This clonotype has more than one count but fewer than ten. The V gene is TRBV7-9, the J gene TRBJ2-3, with 9 positions matching TRBD1. The CDR3 totals 15 residues. Germline trimming cut 5 bases from V and 1 base from J; bases unmatched to any gene: 4. Germline V gene sequence: CDR1 SEHNR, CDR2 FQNEAQ (reference sequence). The CDR3 reads CASSPRTGGTDTQYF. In nucleotides, the CDR3 is TGTGCCAGCAGCCCTCGGACAGGGGGCACAGATACGCAGTATTTT. Full variable domain (missing parts from reference TRBV7-9 and TRBJ2-3): DTGVSQNPRHKITKRGQNVTFRCDPISEHNRLYWYRQTLGQGPEFLTYFQNEAQLEKSRLLSDRFSAERPKGSFSTLEIQRTEQGDSAMYLCASSPRTGGTDTQYFGPGTRLTVL.

The J gene is TRBJ2-3, the V gene TRBV5-1; 16 nucleotides agree with TRBD2. The CDR3 totals 17 residues. Germline V gene data show CDR1 as SGHRS and CDR2 as YFSETQ. Trimming removed 3 bases from V and 3 bases from J; junction bases left unmatched: 4. CDR3 nucleotides: TGCGCCAGCAGCTCGGGACTAGCGGGAGGGATAACAGATACGCAGTATTTT. The encoded protein is CASSSGLAGGITDTQYF.

This clonotype occurred many times. The genes are TRBV7-9 and TRBJ2-7, with 10 nucleotides matching TRBD1. The length of the CDR3 is 15 residues. V lost 1 base and J lost 2; bases outside the gene matches: 2. The germline V gene has CDR1 SEHNR and CDR2 FQNEAQ (reference sequence). CDR3 amino acids: CASSLEGQGTYEQYF. As DNA, the CDR3 is TGTGCCAGCAGCTTAGAGGGACAGGGGACCTACGAGCAGTACTTC.

This clonotype came up many times. The chain uses TRBV4-2 and TRBJ2-1; weak D call: TRBD2 (6 bases). CDR3 size: 16 residues. Trimming stripped 4 bases from V and 5 bases from J, with 18 bases between. CDR1 and CDR2 (germline): LGHNA, YNFKEQ. The CDR3 region has the DNA TGTGCCAGCAGCCTCCTTGAGGGAGCGGGCGACAATGAGCAGTTCTTC. This encodes CASSLLEGAGDNEQFF.

This clonotype was observed many times. The chain uses TRBV18 and TRBJ1-2; 7 bases map to TRBD1. This CDR3 has 15 residues. Germline CDR1 is KGHSH and CDR2 is LQKENI. The trim removed 1 base at V and 4 bases at J, leaving 6 bases unmatched. The CDR3 is CASSPQRQGVYGYTF. CDR3 sequence (DNA): TGTGCCAGCTCACCACAACGACAGGGAGTCTATGGCTACACCTTC.

This clonotype occurred a few times. The CDR3 DNA reads TGTGCCAGCAGTGTCGGACAGACCACAGATACGCAGTATTTT. This translates into CASSVGQTTDTQYF. The chain recombines TRBV2 with TRBJ2-3; D perhaps matches TRBD1 (6 bases). CDR1 and CDR2 (germline): SNHLY, FYNNEI. This CDR3 is 14 amino acids long. V was trimmed by 4 bases and J by 2 bases, leaving 10 bases between them. Drawing the rest from reference TRBV2 and TRBJ2-3, the complete variable domain is EPEVTQTPSHQVTQMGQEVILRCVPISNHLYFYWYRQILGQKVEFLVSFYNNEISEKSEIFDDQFSVERPDGSNFTLKIRSTKLEDSAMYFCASSVGQTTDTQYFGPGTRLTVL.

The table lists this clonotype with a few counts. The rearrangement links TRBV5-4 to TRBJ2-3, with D tentatively TRBD1 (6 bases). Looked up from germline, CDR1 is SGHNT and CDR2 is YYREEE (reference sequence). The ends were cut back, 4 bases at V and 0 bases at J, with 15 bases in the middle. The CDR3 sequence is 16 residues long. CDR3 DNA: TGTGCCAGCAGCCCTCAGGGGATTTCTAGCACAGATACGCAGTATTTT. It yields the protein CASSPQGISSTDTQYF.

This clonotype was picked up many times. The J gene is TRBJ1-5, the V gene TRBV6-1; D is ambiguous. This CDR3 has 15 amino acids. Trimming took 5 bases from V and 5 from J, leaving 16 bases between them. Looked up from germline, CDR1 is MNHNS and CDR2 is SASEGT. In nucleotides, the CDR3 is TGTGCCAGCAGTCAAGGGCAGCTCCGGCATCAGCCCCAGCATTTT. It yields the protein CASSQGQLRHQPQHF.

Of note for this clonotype: Just one base apart from a much larger clone, this may be a read error. Since no conserved phenylalanine or tryptophan closes the CDR3, a read error is the likely cause. The chain joins TRBV3-1 to TRBJ2-3, with D possibly being TRBD1 or TRBD2 (5 bases each). Trimming removed 4 bases from V and 7 bases from J, with 12 bases in between. This CDR3 has 13 residues. CDR1 is LGHDT, CDR2 YNNKEL, per germline (reference sequence). The DNA of the CDR3 is TGTGCCAGCAGCCCCGGGACCCTCTATACGCAGTATTCT. Translation: CASSPGTLYTQYS.

The table lists this clonotype with many counts. The chain links TRBV2 to TRBJ2-7; 8 nucleotides match TRBD2. V dropped 8 bases and J dropped 3; count of bases not matched to a gene: 3. The germline gives CDR1 SNHLY, CDR2 FYNNEI. The CDR3 consists of 12 residues. CDR3 sequence: CASQRESYEQYF. In nucleotides, the CDR3 is TGTGCCAGCCAGCGGGAGAGCTACGAGCAGTACTTC.

The rearrangement links TRBV5-1 to TRBJ2-5, with D perhaps matching TRBD2 (6 bases). Trimming left V 4 bases short and J 5 bases short, with 18 bases between. From germline, CDR1 is SGHRS and CDR2 YFSETQ. The CDR3 sequence is 15 residues long. The DNA of the CDR3 is TGCGCCAGCAGCCCCTCTCCCTTCGGGGGTGAGACCCAGTACTTC. The encoded protein is CASSPSPFGGETQYF.

J is TRBJ2-7 and V is TRBV28; 7 nucleotides match TRBD1. Germline trimming cut 5 bases from V and 7 bases from J; bases unmatched to any gene: 11. The germline gives CDR1 MDHEN, CDR2 SYDVKM. CDR3 length: 14 amino acids. CDR3 sequence: CASSLPTGMEEQYF. The CDR3 DNA sequence: TGTGCCAGCAGTCTCCCGACAGGGATGGAAGAGCAGTACTTC.

This clonotype turned up a few times. J is TRBJ1-3 and V is TRBV28; no clear D gene. V was pared by 6 bases and J by 2 bases, with 11 bases between. This CDR3 is 14 amino acids long. Germline CDR1 reads MDHEN; CDR2 reads SYDVKM. CDR3 region: CASRSERAGNTIYF. CDR3 bases: TGTGCCAGCAGGTCGGAGAGGGCTGGAAACACCATATATTTT.

The chain uses TRBV28 and TRBJ2-7; either TRBD1 or TRBD2 may fit D (5 bases each). V was pared by 6 bases and J by 3 bases, with 18 bases between. The CDR3 length is 15 residues. Germline values: CDR1 MDHEN, CDR2 SYDVKM. The CDR3 DNA sequence: TGTGCCAGCAGCTTTCCCTCCCTGGGGGTCTACGAGCAGTACTTC. Amino acid sequence: CASSFPSLGVYEQYF.

This clonotype has ten or more counts. The rearrangement joins TRBV6-1 to TRBJ1-5; D uncertain. From germline, CDR1 is MNHNS and CDR2 SASEGT. This CDR3 is built from 14 residues. Between the trimmed V and J ends, which lost 0 bases and 5 bases, there was a span of 8 bases. This chain's CDR3 is CASSEAGRYQPQHF. CDR3 DNA sequence: TGTGCCAGCAGTGAAGCGGGCAGGTATCAGCCCCAGCATTTT.

This clonotype was seen many times. This chain uses TRBV6-2 or TRBV6-3 with TRBJ2-1, with D possibly being TRBD2 (6 bases). This CDR3 is 14 amino acids long. Germline V CDR1 and CDR2: MNHEY, SVGEGT. The V end lost 6 bases, the J end lost 9 bases, and 18 bases lay between the germline ends. DNA for the CDR3: TGTGCCAGCAGACCGGGACTGCTCAGGAGTGAGCAGTTCTTC. It specifies CASRPGLLRSEQFF.

The CDR3 region has the DNA TGTGCCAGCAGCCAACCGGGACAGGGGGATCAGCCCCAGCATTTT. It translates to CASSQPGQGDQPQHF. The chain combines TRBV3-1 with TRBJ1-5; 11 nucleotides agree with TRBD1. J was trimmed by 5 bases and V by 2 bases; bases with no gene match: 2. The CDR3 length is 15 residues. Germline-derived CDR1 and CDR2 are LGHDT and YNNKEL (reference sequence).

The V call is TRBV9, the J call TRBJ2-3, with 10 bases that match TRBD2. Germline values: CDR1 SGDLS, CDR2 YYNGEE. The CDR3 loop spans 15 amino acids. Trimming at V came to 4 bases and at J to 3 bases, leaving 5 bases not matched to a gene. The CDR3 DNA is TGTGCCAGCAGCAAGCTAGCGGGAGTGACAGATACGCAGTATTTT. It encodes CASSKLAGVTDTQYF.

This clonotype has only a few counts. The rearrangement joins TRBV5-1 to TRBJ2-5, with 8 bases aligning to TRBD1. Germline V gene sequence: CDR1 SGHRS, CDR2 YFSETQ. Trimming at V came to 0 bases and at J to 5 bases, leaving 12 bases not matched to a gene. The CDR3 sequence is 17 residues long. Here the CDR3 DNA reads TGCGCCAGCAGCTTGGGGGGACAGGCCCTCTGGGGGGAGACCCAGTACTTC. It translates to CASSLGGQALWGETQYF.

In this sample, this clonotype turned up once. V is TRBV2 and J is TRBJ2-6, with D possibly TRBD2 on 6 matching bases. The V end lost 5 bases, the J end lost 1 base, and 15 bases lay between the germline ends. This CDR3 has 17 residues. CDR1 is SNHLY, CDR2 FYNNEI, per germline. The chain's CDR3 is CASSQTLRGSGANVLTF. DNA for the CDR3: TGTGCCAGCAGTCAAACCTTGCGGGGATCTGGGGCCAACGTCCTGACTTTC.

This clonotype was seen repeatedly, ten times or more. The chain links TRBV20-1 to TRBJ2-7, with 8 bases aligning to TRBD1. CDR3 length: 14 residues. The germline gives CDR1 DFQATT, CDR2 SNEGSKA (reference sequence). Germline trimming cut 3 bases from V and 0 bases from J; bases unmatched to any gene: 4. This CDR3 reads CSARDRVFSYEQYF. The CDR3, as DNA: TGCAGTGCTAGGGACAGGGTTTTCTCCTACGAGCAGTACTTC.

At least ten counts were recorded for this clonotype. V is TRBV20-1 and J is TRBJ2-7, with 12 positions matching TRBD2. V was clipped by 0 bases and J by 0 bases; unmatched bases: 6. The CDR3 length is 17 residues. Per the germline V gene, CDR1 is DFQATT and CDR2 is SNEGSKA (reference sequence). In DNA form, the CDR3 reads TGCAGTGCTAGAGACCCCCTGACTAGCGGGAGCTCCTACGAGCAGTACTTC. Translation gives CSARDPLTSGSSYEQYF.

This clonotype was counted ten times or more. This chain joins TRBV18 and TRBJ1-1, with D hard to call. Germline CDR1 KGHSH, CDR2 LQKENI. The length of the CDR3 is 14 residues. V was clipped by 3 bases and J by 1 base, with 9 bases between them. The CDR3 sequence: CASSPGRQNTEAFF. As DNA, the CDR3 is TGTGCCAGCTCACCTGGCCGCCAGAACACTGAAGCTTTCTTT.

At least ten counts were recorded for this clonotype. The chain has TRBV10-3 and TRBJ2-1; D is perhaps TRBD2 (6 bases). The CDR3 loop spans 15 amino acids. Trimming took off 0 bases at V and 2 bases at J, with 8 bases between the two ends. Germline assignment: CDR1 ENHRY and CDR2 SYGVKD. The CDR3 nucleotides are TGTGCCATCAGTGAGTCAGCGGGCCCCTACAATGAGCAGTTCTTC. It translates to CAISESAGPYNEQFF.